A selection of T cell receptor beta chains follows, all from one sample in a study of shared clonotypes between healthy human individuals. Generated by immunoSEQ multiplex PCR, the TCRdb table keeps only in-frame clones and is missing some. The table lists around 1.9 million clones, around 93% of them singletons. What was sequenced was naive CD8+ T cells from PBMCs. All receptors come from a man younger than 30 in good health. Some clones in this sample may be carry-over from other donors' samples. CDR3s include the opening cysteine and the closing phenylalanine or tryptophan. D genes are given only for firm matches. Rows may omit the clone size; those that give it use once, few, many or a size class.

abundance: -; d_gene: -; j_gene: TRBJ2-3; v_gene: TRBV7-9; CDR3aa: CASSSFTDTQYF; CDR3nt: TGTGCCAGCAGCTCTTTCACAGATACGCAGTATTTT
abundance: -; d_gene: -; j_gene: TRBJ2-2; v_gene: TRBV4-1; CDR3aa: CASSQEWRANTGELFF; CDR3nt: TGCGCCAGCAGCCAAGAATGGCGAGCGAACACCGGGGAGCTGTTTTTT
abundance: -; d_gene: TRBD1; j_gene: TRBJ2-7; v_gene: TRBV5-1; CDR3aa: CASSQDRWAPYEQYF; CDR3nt: TGCGCCAGCAGCCAGGACAGGTGGGCCCCCTACGAGCAGTACTTC
abundance: -; d_gene: TRBD1; j_gene: TRBJ1-4; v_gene: TRBV27; CDR3aa: CASSFLGQGAANEKLFF; CDR3nt: TGTGCCAGCAGTTTTTTGGGGCAGGGGGCAGCTAATGAAAAACTGTTTTTT
abundance: once; d_gene: TRBD2; j_gene: TRBJ2-7; v_gene: TRBV5-6; CDR3aa: CASTLASWIAGARYEQYF; CDR3nt: TGTGCCAGCACCCTCGCTTCATGGATAGCGGGAGCTCGCTACGAGCAGTACTTC
abundance: -; d_gene: -; j_gene: TRBJ1-2; v_gene: TRBV6-5; CDR3aa: CASSYEVGQGYYGYTF; CDR3nt: TGTGCCAGCAGTTACGAAGTGGGCCAGGGATACTATGGCTACACCTTC
abundance: -; d_gene: -; j_gene: TRBJ2-7; v_gene: TRBV7-8; CDR3aa: CASSPPHYEQYF; CDR3nt: TGTGCCAGCAGCCCCCCCCACTACGAGCAGTACTTC
abundance: -; d_gene: TRBD2; j_gene: TRBJ2-1; v_gene: TRBV7-9; CDR3aa: CASSRSVGREREQFF; CDR3nt: TGTGCCAGCAGCCGTTCGGTCGGGAGGGAGCGTGAGCAGTTCTTC
abundance: -; d_gene: -; j_gene: TRBJ2-7; v_gene: TRBV6-5; CDR3aa: CASSSHGLYEQYF; CDR3nt: TGTGCCAGCAGCTCCCATGGACTCTACGAGCAGTACTTC
abundance: -; d_gene: TRBD1; j_gene: TRBJ2-7; v_gene: TRBV28; CDR3aa: CASSYDRGISYEQYF; CDR3nt: TGTGCCAGCAGCTACGACAGGGGCATATCCTACGAGCAGTACTTC
abundance: -; d_gene: -; j_gene: TRBJ2-7; v_gene: TRBV27; CDR3aa: CASSLGRGLTYEQYF; CDR3nt: TGTGCCAGCAGTCTGGGACGAGGACTTACCTACGAGCAGTACTTC
abundance: -; d_gene: TRBD1; j_gene: TRBJ2-3; v_gene: TRBV28; CDR3aa: CASSLRQGADTQYF; CDR3nt: TGTGCCAGCAGTCTCCGACAGGGAGCAGATACGCAGTATTTT
abundance: -; d_gene: -; j_gene: TRBJ2-3; v_gene: TRBV5-1; CDR3aa: CASSSTRSTQYF; CDR3nt: TGCGCCAGCAGCTCTACTAGATCTACGCAGTATTTT
abundance: -; d_gene: -; j_gene: TRBJ2-7; v_gene: TRBV27; CDR3aa: CASSPKQRNYEQYF; CDR3nt: TGTGCCAGCAGTCCAAAACAGAGAAACTACGAGCAGTACTTC
abundance: -; d_gene: -; j_gene: TRBJ1-4; v_gene: TRBV25-1; CDR3aa: CASSEHQGLNEKLFF; CDR3nt: TGTGCCAGCAGTGAGCATCAGGGATTGAATGAAAAACTGTTTTTT
abundance: -; d_gene: -; j_gene: TRBJ2-4; v_gene: TRBV15; CDR3aa: CATSAYRVGDQYF; CDR3nt: TGTGCCACCAGCGCTTACAGGGTTGGGGATCAGTACTTC
abundance: -; d_gene: -; j_gene: TRBJ1-4; v_gene: TRBV6-5; CDR3aa: CASSYSAVNEKLFF; CDR3nt: TGTGCCAGCAGTTACTCGGCGGTTAATGAAAAACTGTTTTTT
abundance: -; d_gene: TRBD2; j_gene: TRBJ2-1; v_gene: TRBV29-1; CDR3aa: CSGVAGYGEQFF; CDR3nt: TGCAGCGGGGTAGCGGGATACGGTGAGCAGTTCTTC
abundance: -; d_gene: -; j_gene: TRBJ2-7; v_gene: TRBV27; CDR3aa: CASSFSRSSYEQYF; CDR3nt: TGTGCCAGCAGTTTCTCCCGTAGCTCCTACGAGCAGTACTTC
abundance: -; d_gene: TRBD2; j_gene: TRBJ2-1; v_gene: TRBV13; CDR3aa: CASSVRGGRAGGEQFF; CDR3nt: TGTGCCAGCAGCGTGCGTGGCGGGAGGGCCGGAGGCGAGCAGTTCTTC
abundance: -; d_gene: -; j_gene: TRBJ2-1; v_gene: TRBV6-4; CDR3aa: CASSGLPSYNEQFF; CDR3nt: TGTGCCAGCAGTGGTCTACCCTCCTACAATGAGCAGTTCTTC
abundance: -; d_gene: -; j_gene: TRBJ1-2; v_gene: TRBV4-1; CDR3aa: CASSLPNKGDYGYTF; CDR3nt: TGCGCCAGCAGCCTCCCAAATAAGGGCGACTATGGCTACACCTTC
abundance: -; d_gene: TRBD1; j_gene: TRBJ2-7; v_gene: TRBV27; CDR3aa: CASSSLDLLTGSSYEQYF; CDR3nt: TGTGCCAGCAGTTCACTAGATCTTCTGACAGGGAGCTCCTACGAGCAGTACTTC
abundance: -; d_gene: -; j_gene: TRBJ2-2; v_gene: TRBV19; CDR3aa: CASERPWGKDTGELFF; CDR3nt: TGTGCCAGTGAGCGTCCATGGGGGAAGGACACCGGGGAGCTGTTTTTT
abundance: -; d_gene: -; j_gene: TRBJ2-3; v_gene: TRBV14; CDR3aa: CASSESRTDTQYF; CDR3nt: TGTGCCAGCAGCGAATCGAGAACAGATACGCAGTATTTT
abundance: -; d_gene: TRBD2; j_gene: TRBJ2-5; v_gene: TRBV5-4; CDR3aa: CASSLEASGSPLSTQYF; CDR3nt: TGTGCCAGCAGCTTGGAGGCTAGCGGGAGTCCCTTATCGACCCAGTACTTC
abundance: -; d_gene: -; j_gene: TRBJ2-6; v_gene: TRBV28; CDR3aa: CASSPDVDSSGANVLTF; CDR3nt: TGTGCCAGCAGTCCCGATGTGGACAGCTCTGGGGCCAACGTCCTGACTTTC
abundance: once; d_gene: TRBD2; j_gene: TRBJ2-5; v_gene: TRBV5-1; CDR3aa: CASSLSGAGAGSETQYF; CDR3nt: TGCGCCAGCAGCTTGTCTGGGGCGGGAGCGGGGTCGGAGACCCAGTACTTC
abundance: -; d_gene: -; j_gene: TRBJ2-2; v_gene: TRBV9; CDR3aa: CASSVGSLGPPPGELFF; CDR3nt: TGTGCCAGCAGCGTAGGGTCGCTCGGGCCCCCCCCCGGGGAGCTGTTTTTT
abundance: -; d_gene: -; j_gene: TRBJ2-7; v_gene: TRBV7-9; CDR3aa: CASSDARGPYEQYF; CDR3nt: TGTGCCAGCAGCGACGCGCGGGGGCCCTACGAGCAGTACTTC
abundance: -; d_gene: -; j_gene: TRBJ1-2; v_gene: TRBV15; CDR3aa: CATSRVEGPNYGYTF; CDR3nt: TGTGCCACCAGCAGAGTTGAGGGTCCCAACTATGGCTACACCTTC
abundance: -; d_gene: -; j_gene: TRBJ2-7; v_gene: TRBV13; CDR3aa: CASSSLSGSYEQYF; CDR3nt: TGTGCCAGCAGCTCCCTCTCGGGGTCTTACGAGCAGTACTTC
abundance: -; d_gene: TRBD2; j_gene: TRBJ2-1; v_gene: TRBV13; CDR3aa: CASSLGGLAERSHEQFF; CDR3nt: TGTGCCAGCAGCTTAGGGGGACTAGCGGAGAGGTCCCATGAGCAGTTCTTC
abundance: -; d_gene: -; j_gene: TRBJ1-2; v_gene: TRBV6-5; CDR3aa: CASSQFGPPLGYTF; CDR3nt: TGTGCCAGCAGTCAGTTCGGACCCCCCCTGGGATACACCTTC
abundance: -; d_gene: -; j_gene: TRBJ2-1; v_gene: TRBV27; CDR3aa: CASTPQGGPRNEQFF; CDR3nt: TGTGCCAGCACCCCCCAGGGGGGCCCTCGTAATGAGCAGTTCTTC
abundance: -; d_gene: TRBD2; j_gene: TRBJ2-1; v_gene: TRBV7-9; CDR3aa: CASSSTSGGRIEQFF; CDR3nt: TGTGCCAGCAGCTCGACTAGCGGAGGTAGAATTGAGCAGTTCTTC
abundance: -; d_gene: -; j_gene: TRBJ2-7; v_gene: TRBV7-3; CDR3aa: CASSSRGGPSYEQYF; CDR3nt: TGTGCCAGCAGCTCGCGAGGGGGGCCCTCCTACGAGCAGTACTTC
abundance: -; d_gene: -; j_gene: TRBJ2-7; v_gene: TRBV7-9; CDR3aa: CASSDQRGIGYWEQYF; CDR3nt: TGTGCCAGCAGCGACCAGAGGGGGATCGGGTATTGGGAGCAGTACTTC
abundance: once; d_gene: TRBD2; j_gene: TRBJ2-1; v_gene: TRBV5-1; CDR3aa: CASSQRTSGLLMSSYNEQFF; CDR3nt: TGCGCCAGCAGCCAGCGGACTAGCGGGTTACTGATGAGCTCCTACAATGAGCAGTTCTTC
abundance: -; d_gene: TRBD1; j_gene: TRBJ2-7; v_gene: TRBV7-9; CDR3aa: CASSLKGDSPYEQYF; CDR3nt: TGTGCCAGCAGCTTAAAGGGGGACAGTCCCTACGAGCAGTACTTC
abundance: -; d_gene: TRBD2; j_gene: TRBJ2-7; v_gene: TRBV7-8; CDR3aa: CASSLATSGWGEQYF; CDR3nt: TGTGCCAGCAGCCTCGCGACTAGCGGGTGGGGCGAGCAGTACTTC
abundance: once; d_gene: -; j_gene: TRBJ2-7; v_gene: TRBV7-8; CDR3aa: CASSPKGFYYEQYF; CDR3nt: TGTGCCAGCAGCCCTAAGGGGTTTTACTACGAGCAGTACTTC
abundance: -; d_gene: -; j_gene: TRBJ1-2; v_gene: TRBV4-2; CDR3aa: CASRRDATTGKEGYTF; CDR3nt: TGTGCCAGCAGACGCGACGCTACAACAGGGAAGGAGGGCTACACCTTC
abundance: -; d_gene: -; j_gene: TRBJ2-1; v_gene: TRBV7-9; CDR3aa: CAIGGPSDNEQFF; CDR3nt: TGTGCCATCGGGGGGCCCAGCGACAATGAGCAGTTCTTC
abundance: -; d_gene: -; j_gene: TRBJ2-3; v_gene: TRBV7-3; CDR3aa: CASSLTIGSGTDTQYF; CDR3nt: TGTGCCAGCAGCTTAACTATAGGCAGTGGCACAGATACGCAGTATTTT
abundance: -; d_gene: TRBD1; j_gene: TRBJ1-2; v_gene: TRBV4-1; CDR3aa: CASSQGQGVYGYTF; CDR3nt: TGCGCCAGCAGCCAAGGGCAGGGGGTCTATGGCTACACCTTC
abundance: -; d_gene: -; j_gene: TRBJ1-2; v_gene: TRBV6-5; CDR3aa: CASSPGGGYTF; CDR3nt: TGTGCCAGCAGCCCCGGCGGAGGCTACACCTTC
abundance: -; d_gene: -; j_gene: TRBJ2-1; v_gene: TRBV2; CDR3aa: CASSGRGSPEQFF; CDR3nt: TGTGCCAGCAGTGGACGGGGTAGCCCGGAGCAGTTCTTC
abundance: -; d_gene: TRBD2; j_gene: TRBJ2-7; v_gene: TRBV7-9; CDR3aa: CASSGTSDSGRYF; CDR3nt: TGTGCCAGCAGCGGGACTAGCGATTCAGGAAGGTACTTC
abundance: -; d_gene: -; j_gene: TRBJ2-7; v_gene: TRBV7-9; CDR3aa: CASSARTDTYEQYF; CDR3nt: TGTGCCAGCAGCGCCCGGACAGATACCTACGAGCAGTACTTC
abundance: -; d_gene: -; j_gene: TRBJ2-3; v_gene: TRBV7-2; CDR3aa: CASSLKSGWPLTDTQYF; CDR3nt: TGTGCCAGCAGCTTAAAGTCCGGATGGCCACTCACAGATACGCAGTATTTT
abundance: -; d_gene: -; j_gene: TRBJ2-2; v_gene: TRBV7-3; CDR3aa: CASSPPGQNTGELFF; CDR3nt: TGTGCCAGCAGCCCCCCGGGCCAGAACACCGGGGAGCTGTTTTTT
abundance: -; d_gene: TRBD2; j_gene: TRBJ2-3; v_gene: TRBV29-1; CDR3aa: CSVEGLADTDTQYF; CDR3nt: TGCAGCGTTGAAGGCCTAGCGGACACAGATACGCAGTATTTT
abundance: -; d_gene: TRBD2; j_gene: TRBJ2-7; v_gene: TRBV7-9; CDR3aa: CASSSTDPTVAGEYEQYF; CDR3nt: TGTGCCAGCAGCTCGACGGACCCCACTGTGGCGGGGGAGTACGAGCAGTACTTC
abundance: -; d_gene: TRBD2; j_gene: TRBJ2-5; v_gene: TRBV7-9; CDR3aa: CASSLILAGDETQYF; CDR3nt: TGTGCCAGCAGCTTAATACTAGCGGGAGATGAGACCCAGTACTTC
abundance: -; d_gene: -; j_gene: TRBJ2-2; v_gene: TRBV29-1; CDR3aa: CSVEKSNTGELFF; CDR3nt: TGCAGCGTTGAAAAATCGAACACCGGGGAGCTGTTTTTT